The rows below give T cell receptor beta chains drawn from one sample of a study of breast tumors, draining lymph nodes, adjacent tissues. MiXCR, run by TCRdb on the multiplex PCR reads, gives a single entry per CDR3 protein. The sample shows 100,000 or so distinct CDR3 sequences, about 20% of them seen only once. Sample: axillary lymph node tissue. Receptors were obtained from a female donor with breast cancer. Some clones in this sample may be carry-over from other donors' samples. Each CDR3 is given with its conserved first and last residue. A D gene is named only where the DNA matches it firmly. Rows give clone size only sometimes, using once, few, many, or a class for an expanded clone.

cdr3_aa | cdr3_nt | j_call | v_call | d_call | cdr3_length | clone_size
CASSPRLQGRAEAFF | TGTGCCAGCTCACCACGTTTACAGGGGAGGGCTGAAGCTTTCTTT | TRBJ1-1 | TRBV18 | TRBD1 | 15 | once
CASSRGESYEQYF | TGTGCCAGCAGCCGGGGGGAATCCTACGAGCAGTACTTC | TRBJ2-7 | TRBV14 | NA | 13 | many
CSATTGQEYNEQFF | TGCAGTGCCACAACGGGACAGGAATACAATGAGCAGTTCTTC | TRBJ2-1 | TRBV20-1 | TRBD1 | 14 | many
CASTPEVAGGETQYF | TGTGCCAGCACGCCCGAGGTAGCGGGAGGGGAGACCCAGTACTTC | TRBJ2-5 | TRBV6-1 | TRBD2 | 15 | many
CSAKDASEGMETQYF | TGCAGTGCCAAAGACGCGTCGGAGGGAATGGAGACCCAGTACTTC | TRBJ2-5 | TRBV20-1 | NA | 15 | many
CASSFGLAGFGETQYF | TGTGCCAGCAGCTTCGGACTAGCGGGCTTTGGGGAGACCCAGTACTTC | TRBJ2-5 | TRBV4-2 | TRBD2 | 16 | many
CASKGTDTQYF | TGTGCCAGCAAGGGGACAGATACGCAGTATTTT | TRBJ2-3 | TRBV2 | NA | 11 | many
CASSLDYQHNEQFF | TGTGCCAGCAGCTTAGACTACCAACACAATGAGCAGTTCTTC | TRBJ2-1 | TRBV11-2 | NA | 14 | many
CASSFGEGNSPLHF | TGTGCCAGCAGTTTCGGGGAGGGAAATTCACCCCTCCACTTT | TRBJ1-6 | TRBV27 | NA | 14 | many
CASSLEVTSGTPSGANVLTF | TGTGCCAGCAGTTTAGAGGTTACTAGCGGAACACCCTCCGGGGCCAACGTCCTGACTTTC | TRBJ2-6 | TRBV12-3/TRBV12-4 | TRBD2 | 20 | NA
CASSLLAGGRYNEQFF | TGTGCCAGCAGCTTACTAGCGGGAGGGAGATACAATGAGCAGTTCTTC | TRBJ2-1 | TRBV5-6 | TRBD2 | 16 | many
CASSEVGVLYEQYF | TGTGCCAGCAGTGAGGTGGGAGTCTTATACGAGCAGTACTTC | TRBJ2-7 | TRBV2 | NA | 14 | many
CASSPRTGGGYEQYF | TGTGCCAGCAGCCCGCGGACAGGGGGCGGGTACGAGCAGTACTTC | TRBJ2-7 | TRBV7-6 | TRBD1 | 15 | many
CASGPSSSYNSPLHF | TGTGCCTCCGGGCCTTCGAGCTCCTATAATTCACCCCTCCACTTT | TRBJ1-6 | TRBV7-9 | NA | 15 | many
CASSHPISGVMDEQFF | TGCGCCAGCAGCCACCCGATTAGCGGGGTAATGGATGAGCAGTTCTTC | TRBJ2-1 | TRBV4-1 | TRBD2 | 16 | many
CASSYEGSSYNSPLHF | TGTGCCAGCAGTTACGAAGGGAGCTCCTATAATTCACCCCTCCACTTT | TRBJ1-6 | TRBV6-5 | NA | 16 | many
CASSLGAGQETQYF | TGCGCCAGCAGCTTGGGGGCAGGGCAAGAGACCCAGTACTTC | TRBJ2-5 | TRBV5-1 | NA | 14 | many
CASSEALPGRGGGYEQYF | TGTGCCAGCAGTGAAGCGCTTCCTGGCAGGGGAGGTGGCTACGAGCAGTACTTC | TRBJ2-7 | TRBV6-1 | NA | 18 | many
CASSLSGGVETQYF | TGTGCCAGCAGCTTATCGGGGGGGGTAGAGACCCAGTACTTC | TRBJ2-5 | TRBV7-3 | TRBD2 | 14 | many
CASRDGGVGEETQYF | TGTGCCAGCAGAGACGGGGGAGTGGGTGAAGAGACCCAGTACTTC | TRBJ2-5 | TRBV6-1 | NA | 15 | many
CSARGLASTDTQYF | TGCAGTGCTAGAGGACTAGCTAGCACAGATACGCAGTATTTT | TRBJ2-3 | TRBV20-1 | TRBD2 | 14 | NA
CASSPNRLTTTKARNTEAFF | TGTGCCAGCAGCCCCAACCGATTAACGACAACGAAGGCGAGGAACACTGAAGCTTTCTTT | TRBJ1-1 | TRBV7-9 | NA | 20 | few
CASRLQGRNSNQPQHF | TGTGCCAGCAGATTACAGGGGAGGAATAGCAATCAGCCCCAGCATTTT | TRBJ1-5 | TRBV6-5 | TRBD1 | 16 | many
CASSLEAGGYGYTF | TGTGCCAGCAGCTTAGAGGCAGGGGGGTATGGCTACACCTTC | TRBJ1-2 | TRBV7-9 | TRBD1 | 14 | many
CASSAFGGESYNEQFF | TGTGCCAGCAGCGCCTTTGGGGGGGAGTCCTACAATGAGCAGTTCTTC | TRBJ2-1 | TRBV9 | TRBD2 | 16 | many
CASREGADNSPLHF | TGTGCCAGCAGGGAGGGGGCGGATAATTCACCCCTCCACTTT | TRBJ1-6 | TRBV6-5 | TRBD1 | 14 | many
CASSQDRAPSSYNEQFF | TGTGCCAGCAGCCAAGATAGGGCCCCGAGCTCCTACAATGAGCAGTTCTTC | TRBJ2-1 | TRBV14 | NA | 17 | NA
CASSRGPKNEKLFF | TGTGCCAGCAGTCGGGGACCGAAGAATGAAAAACTGTTTTTT | TRBJ1-4 | TRBV7-2 | NA | 14 | many
CASSEREGNYGYTF | TGTGCCAGCAGTGAAAGGGAGGGAAACTATGGCTACACCTTC | TRBJ1-2 | TRBV2 | NA | 14 | many
CASSYSMGYQETQYF | TGTGCCAGCAGTTACTCGATGGGGTACCAAGAGACCCAGTACTTC | TRBJ2-5 | TRBV6-5 | NA | 15 | many
CSTRASPEAFF | TGCAGCACCCGCGCCTCTCCTGAAGCTTTCTTT | TRBJ1-1 | TRBV29-1 | NA | 11 | NA
CASSPGHSPLHF | TGTGCCAGCAGTCCGGGCCATTCACCCCTCCACTTT | TRBJ1-6 | TRBV2 | NA | 12 | many
CASSPTGGLGQPQHF | TGTGCCAGCTCACCAACAGGGGGCCTGGGTCAGCCCCAGCATTTT | TRBJ1-5 | TRBV18 | TRBD1 | 15 | NA
CASSNGLAEPPSYNEQFF | TGTGCCAGCAGCAATGGACTAGCGGAACCCCCATCCTACAATGAGCAGTTCTTC | TRBJ2-1 | TRBV12-3/TRBV12-4 | TRBD2 | 18 | many
CAISEGTGYNEQFF | TGTGCCATCAGTGAAGGGACAGGGTACAATGAGCAGTTCTTC | TRBJ2-1 | TRBV10-3 | TRBD1 | 14 | many